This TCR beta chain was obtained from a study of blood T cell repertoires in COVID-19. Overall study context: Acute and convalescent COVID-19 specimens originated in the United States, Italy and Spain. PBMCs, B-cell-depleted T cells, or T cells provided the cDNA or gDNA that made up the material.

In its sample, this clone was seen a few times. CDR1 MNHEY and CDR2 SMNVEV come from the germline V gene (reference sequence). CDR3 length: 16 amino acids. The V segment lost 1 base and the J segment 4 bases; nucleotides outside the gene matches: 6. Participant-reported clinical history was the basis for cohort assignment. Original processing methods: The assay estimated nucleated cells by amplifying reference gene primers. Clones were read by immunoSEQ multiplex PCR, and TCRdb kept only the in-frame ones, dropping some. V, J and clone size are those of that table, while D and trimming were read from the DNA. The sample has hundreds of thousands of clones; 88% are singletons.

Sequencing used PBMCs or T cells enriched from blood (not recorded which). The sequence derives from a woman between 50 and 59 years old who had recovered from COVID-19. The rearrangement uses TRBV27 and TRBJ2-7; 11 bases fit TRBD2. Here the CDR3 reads CASSLWPGTSGYEQYF. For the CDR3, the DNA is TGTGCCAGCAGTTTATGGCCCGGGACTAGCGGATACGAGCAGTACTTC.